This T cell receptor beta chain was documented in a study of blood T cells in healthy people across ages. Germline V gene lookup returns CDR1 SQVTM and CDR2 ANQGSEA. The V and J ends lost 7 bases and 1 base, in that order; junction bases with no gene match: 4. The CDR3 is made up of 13 amino acids. Through a sample-barcoded 5' primer and a J-beta primer mix, a second PCR was run for about 6 to 12 cycles. A tag from a template-switch adaptor with 12 random nucleotides marked each cDNA molecule. From the 5' RACE reads, TCRdb called clonotypes with MiXCR, one entry per CDR3 protein. The top ten clones hold less than 2.5% of a sample with roughly 2 million distinct CDR3 sequences, 40% to 55% of them seen once.

This TCR was recovered from a woman in her thirties or forties in good health. V and J are TRBV29-1 and TRBJ2-3, with TRBD2 matching over 8 bases. The material sequenced was blood. CDR3 loop: CSGSSGRTDTQYF. As DNA, the CDR3 is TGCAGCGGATCTAGCGGGCGCACAGATACGCAGTATTTT.